The 20 T cell receptor beta chains below come from one sample, sequenced in a study of cytomegalovirus exposure and HLA in healthy donors. Vbeta (60) and Jbeta (13) primers were used in the PCR. The assay was immunoSEQ multiplex PCR, and TCRdb's table has in-frame clones only and misses some. The table for this sample gives over 55,000 clones. Sequenced sample: PBMCs. The receptor set was obtained from a male donor in good health and CMV-seronegative.

The chain has TRBV4-1 and TRBJ1-6, with D possibly matching TRBD1 (6 bases). The CDR3 runs 17 residues. Germline V gene lookup returns CDR1 MGHRA and CDR2 YSYEKL. The V end lost 4 bases, the J end lost 4 bases, and 17 bases lay between the germline ends. The CDR3 region has the DNA TGCGCCAGCAGCCTTCAGACGGGGGGCCGTTATAATTCACCCCTCCACTTT. Translation: CASSLQTGGRYNSPLHF.

This chain uses TRBV7-2 with TRBJ2-2, with D perhaps matching TRBD2 (5 bases). The V end lost 1 base, the J end lost 2 bases, and 11 bases lay between the germline ends. The germline gives CDR1 SGHTA, CDR2 FQGNSA. The CDR3 contains 16 residues. The DNA of the CDR3 is TGTGCCAGCAGCTTAGGTGTTAGCGTAAACACCGGGGAGCTGTTTTTT. Translated: CASSLGVSVNTGELFF.

The genes are TRBV5-1 and TRBJ2-3; no definite D call. CDR3 size: 15 residues. Per the germline V gene, CDR1 is SGHRS and CDR2 is YFSETQ. Trimming stripped 4 bases from V and 0 bases from J, with 12 bases between. CDR3 sequence: CASSPSGLSTDTQYF. CDR3 nucleotide sequence: TGCGCCAGCAGCCCCTCGGGTCTTAGCACAGATACGCAGTATTTT. Full variable domain (rest looked up from reference TRBV5-1 and TRBJ2-3): KAGVTQTPRYLIKTRGQQVTLSCSPISGHRSVSWYQQTPGQGLQFLFEYFSETQRNKGNFPGRFSGRQFSNSRSEMNVSTLELGDSALYLCASSPSGLSTDTQYFGPGTRLTVL.

The V and J genes are TRBV5-1 and TRBJ1-4; D is unclear. V was pared by 5 bases and J by 5 bases, with 7 bases between. This CDR3 spans 12 amino acids. CDR1 and CDR2 (germline): SGHRS, YFSETQ. CDR3 nucleotide sequence: TGCGCCAGCAGGAGGCCCAATGAAAAACTGTTTTTT. Amino acid sequence: CASRRPNEKLFF. The entire variable domain, with the rest obtained from reference TRBV5-1 and TRBJ1-4, is as follows: KAGVTQTPRYLIKTRGQQVTLSCSPISGHRSVSWYQQTPGQGLQFLFEYFSETQRNKGNFPGRFSGRQFSNSRSEMNVSTLELGDSALYLCASRRPNEKLFFGSGTQLSVL.

The genes are TRBV29-1 and TRBJ1-1; D might be TRBD1 (5 bases). V lost 7 bases, J lost 1 base, and 7 bases lay in between. The CDR3 has 11 residues. From germline, CDR1 is SQVTM and CDR2 ANQGSEA. The CDR3 here is CSGGGNTEAFF. As DNA, the CDR3 is TGCAGCGGGGGGGGGAACACTGAAGCTTTCTTT.

This sequence joins TRBV19 and TRBJ1-6; 7 nucleotides line up with TRBD1. Germline lookup yields CDR1 LNHDA and CDR2 SQIVND (reference sequence). The J segment lost 10 bases and the V segment lost 0 bases, leaving 0 bases of the junction unmatched. This CDR3 has 13 residues. DNA of the CDR3: TGTGCCAGTAGTATAGAGGACAGGTCACCCCTCCACTTT. Translating gives CASSIEDRSPLHF.

CDR3 loop: CASGHSDTQYF. The CDR3 region has the DNA TGTGCCAGCGGACATTCGGATACGCAGTATTTT. The chain recombines TRBV9 with TRBJ2-3; the D gene is possibly TRBD1 (5 bases). Germline V lookup: CDR1 SGDLS, CDR2 YYNGEE. Trimming stripped 7 bases from V and 6 bases from J, with 9 bases between. There are 11 residues in the CDR3.

This rearrangement joins TRBV18 to TRBJ2-3, with TRBD1 matching 8 bases. Germline-derived CDR1 and CDR2 are KGHSH and LQKENI. V was pared by 8 bases and J by 1 base, with 8 bases of the junction left unmatched. This CDR3 has 15 residues. In DNA form, the CDR3 reads TGTGCCAGCACCAAAAAACAGGGGGGCACAGATACGCAGTATTTT. It codes for CASTKKQGGTDTQYF.

V gene TRBV7-2 combines with J gene TRBJ1-2, with a weak D call TRBD1 (5 bases). Trimming stripped 7 bases from V and 8 bases from J, with 20 bases between. Germline loops: CDR1 SGHTA, CDR2 FQGNSA. The CDR3 runs to 14 residues. CDR3 in DNA: TGTGCCAGCACCTCTTTGGGGGGTGGGGGAGGCTACACCTTC. Its translation is CASTSLGGGGGYTF.

This chain connects TRBV28 to TRBJ2-3; 7 bases map to TRBD2. The CDR3 extends over 16 amino acids. V trimming: 2 bases; J trimming: 3 bases; junction bases outside the gene matches: 8. Germline V gene sequence: CDR1 MDHEN, CDR2 SYDVKM. This chain's CDR3 is CASSLNWSGATDTQYF. DNA for the CDR3: TGTGCCAGCAGTTTAAACTGGAGCGGGGCAACAGATACGCAGTATTTT.

To note about this clone: At one end the junction does not follow the germline gene, possibly because of a read error. The chain uses TRBV5-1 and TRBJ1-1; D unresolved. Germline lookup yields CDR1 SGHRS and CDR2 YFSETQ. This CDR3 spans 11 amino acids. Written as DNA, the CDR3 is TGCGCCAGAAAAGTAGACACTGAAGATTTCTTT. Translated: CARKVDTEDFF.

V is TRBV29-1 and J is TRBJ1-5; D ambiguous. CDR1 is SQVTM and CDR2 is ANQGSEA in the germline V gene. The CDR3 is made up of 12 amino acids. Trimming removed 7 bases from V and 0 bases from J, with 7 bases in between. The CDR3 DNA reads TGCAGCGCCAGGATTAGCAATCAGCCCCAGCATTTT. Encoded protein: CSARISNQPQHF.

The CDR3 loop is CAISLDRVGTGELFF. The CDR3 nucleotides are TGTGCCATCTCCCTGGACAGGGTCGGAACCGGGGAGCTGTTTTTT. The chain couples TRBV10-3 to TRBJ2-2; 8 bases line up with TRBD1. J gave up 5 bases and V 8 bases, and 10 bases lay outside the gene matches. This CDR3 spans 15 amino acids. In germline, CDR1 is ENHRY, CDR2 SYGVKD.

V is TRBV30 and J is TRBJ2-5, with D possibly TRBD2 on 6 matching bases. This CDR3 spans 15 amino acids. The germline gives CDR1 GTSNPN, CDR2 SVGIG (reference sequence). The V and J ends lost 0 bases and 4 bases respectively, with 15 bases between them. Here the CDR3 DNA reads TGTGCCTGGAGTGTATCGCGGGGCTTTTCAGAGACCCAGTACTTC. Translating gives CAWSVSRGFSETQYF. Using reference TRBV30 and TRBJ2-5 for the parts outside the CDR3, the full variable domain is SQTIHQWPATLVQPVGSPLSLECTVEGTSNPNLYWYRQAAGRGLQLLFYSVGIGQISSEVPQNLSASRPQDRQFILSSKKLLLSDSGFYLCAWSVSRGFSETQYFGPGTRLLVL.

The chain joins TRBV19 to TRBJ1-1; TRBD1 might be the D (6 bases). V gave up 4 bases and J gave up 2 bases, with 14 bases separating them. CDR3 size: 15 residues. The V gene's germline CDR1 is LNHDA and CDR2 SQIVND (reference sequence). CDR3 nucleotide sequence: TGTGCCAGTAGTACCGGGACAAACTTTAACACTGAAGCTTTCTTT. Amino acids: CASSTGTNFNTEAFF.

The chain has TRBV7-2 and TRBJ2-7, with 9 positions matching TRBD1. The CDR3 spans 15 residues. The V gene end was trimmed by 5 bases and the J gene end by 2 bases; junction bases not matched to a gene: 7. Germline values: CDR1 SGHTA, CDR2 FQGNSA. CDR3 region: CASSRTGQGAYEQYF. The CDR3, as DNA: TGTGCCAGCAGCCGTACGGGACAGGGAGCCTACGAGCAGTACTTC.

The chain has TRBV7-8 and TRBJ1-4; 10 positions match TRBD1. The CDR3 has 16 residues. Germline CDR1 is SGHVS and CDR2 is FQNEAQ. Losses at the gene ends were 5 bases for V and 9 bases for J; bases not matched to a gene: 12. The DNA of the CDR3 is TGTGCCAGCAGCCTTGAGGGGGGGACAGGGGCGAAAAAACTGTTTTTT. This translates into CASSLEGGTGAKKLFF.

The chain is built from TRBV7-2 and TRBJ2-7; 10 bases line up with TRBD2. With 1 base clipped from V and 3 bases from J, the junction kept 12 bases outside the gene matches. Germline V lookup: CDR1 SGHTA, CDR2 FQGNSA. The length of the CDR3 is 18 residues. The CDR3 coding sequence is TGTGCCAGCAGCTTAGTGGGTGCGTCGTCTAGCGGGAGCTACGAGCAGTACTTC. Its translation is CASSLVGASSSGSYEQYF. Drawing the rest from reference TRBV7-2 and TRBJ2-7, the complete variable domain is GAGVSQSPSNKVTEKGKDVELRCDPISGHTALYWYRQSLGQGLEFLIYFQGNSAPDKSGLPSDRFSAERTGGSVSTLTIQRTQQEDSAVYLCASSLVGASSSGSYEQYFGPGTRLTVT.

As for this clone: Relative to the germline gene, one junction end is altered; a read error may explain this. The chain combines TRBV9 with TRBJ2-3; perhaps TRBD1 as D (6 bases). In germline, CDR1 is SGDLS, CDR2 YYNGEE. The CDR3 extends over 15 amino acids. Here the CDR3 reads CASSPLGANTDKQYF. The CDR3 DNA is TGTGCCAGCAGCCCGCTGGGGGCCAACACAGATAAGCAGTATTTT.

The chain uses TRBV2 and TRBJ1-2, with 12 bases matching TRBD1. Germline loops: CDR1 SNHLY, CDR2 FYNNEI. The CDR3 totals 15 residues. The J segment lost 4 bases and the V segment lost 7 bases, leaving 7 bases of the junction unmatched. The CDR3 loop is CASNRGDRGLYGYTF. In DNA form, the CDR3 reads TGTGCCAGCAACCGTGGGGACAGGGGGCTCTATGGCTACACCTTC.